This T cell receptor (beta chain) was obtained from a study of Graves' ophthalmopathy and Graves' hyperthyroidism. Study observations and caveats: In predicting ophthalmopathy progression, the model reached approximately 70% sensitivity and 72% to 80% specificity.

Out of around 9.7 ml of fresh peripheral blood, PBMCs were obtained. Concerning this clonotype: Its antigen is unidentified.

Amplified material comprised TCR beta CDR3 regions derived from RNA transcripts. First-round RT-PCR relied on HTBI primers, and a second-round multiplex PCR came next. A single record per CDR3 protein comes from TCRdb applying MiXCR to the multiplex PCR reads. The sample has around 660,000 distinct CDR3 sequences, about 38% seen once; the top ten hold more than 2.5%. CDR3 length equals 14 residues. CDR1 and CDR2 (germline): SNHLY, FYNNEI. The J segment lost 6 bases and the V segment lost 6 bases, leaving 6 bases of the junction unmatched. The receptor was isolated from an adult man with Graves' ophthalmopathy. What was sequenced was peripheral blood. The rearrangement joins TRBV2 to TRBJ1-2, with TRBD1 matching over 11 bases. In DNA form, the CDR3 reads TGTGCCAGCAGAGGGACAGGGGGATGGCATGGCTACACCTTC. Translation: CASRGTGGWHGYTF.